This T cell receptor beta chain was recorded in a study of T cells in Graves' hyperthyroidism and ophthalmopathy. The TCR beta CDR3 regions underwent amplification using RNA transcripts as the source. With the HTBI primer set, the TCR CDR3 went through a first round of RT-PCR. TCRdb processed the multiplex PCR reads anew with MiXCR; each CDR3 protein has one entry. The sample shows roughly 500,000 distinct CDR3 sequences, about 45% of them seen only once. Regarding this clonotype: The antigen remains undetermined.

Patients showing uncontrolled infection, other autoimmune disease, pregnancy or lactation were ineligible. Thyroid ultrasound and orbital computed tomography, with clinical symptoms and serum thyroxine and TRAb, informed diagnoses. General study results and limits: Blood also carried most thyroid clonotypes expanded above 0.001. The model forecast ophthalmopathy, anticipating it by a median approximately 7 months before onset.

Germline lookup yields CDR1 DFQATT and CDR2 SNEGSKA (reference sequence). This CDR3 contains 16 residues. Trimming stripped 5 bases from V and 2 bases from J, with 21 bases between. This clonotype was sampled from an adult woman with Graves' disease, either hyperthyroidism or ophthalmopathy (not recorded which). The sequencing sample was made of peripheral blood or thyroid tissue (not recorded which). The V and J genes are TRBV20-1 and TRBJ1-1; possibly TRBD1 for D (5 bases). The CDR3 reads CSALRAGTVFNTEAFF. The CDR3 DNA sequence: TGCAGTGCTTTGAGGGCAGGGACGGTTTTTAACACTGAAGCTTTCTTT.